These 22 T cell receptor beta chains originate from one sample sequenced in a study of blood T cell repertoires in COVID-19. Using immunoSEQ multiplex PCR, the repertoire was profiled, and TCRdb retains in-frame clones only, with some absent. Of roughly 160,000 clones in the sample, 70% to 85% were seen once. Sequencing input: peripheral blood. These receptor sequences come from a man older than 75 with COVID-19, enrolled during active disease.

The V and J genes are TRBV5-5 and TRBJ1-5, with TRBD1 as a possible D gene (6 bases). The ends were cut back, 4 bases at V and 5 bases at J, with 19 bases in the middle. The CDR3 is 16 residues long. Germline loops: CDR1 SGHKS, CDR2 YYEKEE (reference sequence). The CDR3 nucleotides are TGTGCCAGCAGCCTCCTTGCGGCAGGGGCCCATCAGCCCCAGCATTTT. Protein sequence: CASSLLAAGAHQPQHF.

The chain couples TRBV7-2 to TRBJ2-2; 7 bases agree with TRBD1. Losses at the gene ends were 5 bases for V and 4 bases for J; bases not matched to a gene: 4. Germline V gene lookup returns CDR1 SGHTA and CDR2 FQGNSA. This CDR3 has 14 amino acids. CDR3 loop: CASSKDRRTGELFF. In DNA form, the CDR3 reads TGTGCCAGCAGCAAGGACAGGCGCACCGGGGAGCTGTTTTTT.

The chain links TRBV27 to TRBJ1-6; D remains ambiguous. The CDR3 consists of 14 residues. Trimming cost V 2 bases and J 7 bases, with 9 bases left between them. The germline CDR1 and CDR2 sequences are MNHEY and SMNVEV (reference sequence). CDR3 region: CASSLSGRNSPLHF. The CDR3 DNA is TGTGCCAGCAGTTTAAGTGGGAGAAATTCACCCCTCCACTTT.

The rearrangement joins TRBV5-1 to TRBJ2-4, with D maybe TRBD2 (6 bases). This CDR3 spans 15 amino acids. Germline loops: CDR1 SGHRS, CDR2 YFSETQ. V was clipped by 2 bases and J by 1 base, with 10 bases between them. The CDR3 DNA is TGCGCCAGCAGCTTCGGTGGGGGGGCCAAAAACATTCAGTACTTC. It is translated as CASSFGGGAKNIQYF.

The CDR3 spells CASSDRDRGGEKLFF. The CDR3 region has the DNA TGTGCCAGCAGTGACCGGGACAGGGGAGGTGAAAAACTGTTTTTT. This sequence joins TRBV2 and TRBJ1-4; 10 bases align to TRBD1. J was trimmed by 7 bases and V by 3 bases; bases with no gene match: 5. This CDR3 spans 15 amino acids. CDR1 is SNHLY, CDR2 FYNNEI, per germline.

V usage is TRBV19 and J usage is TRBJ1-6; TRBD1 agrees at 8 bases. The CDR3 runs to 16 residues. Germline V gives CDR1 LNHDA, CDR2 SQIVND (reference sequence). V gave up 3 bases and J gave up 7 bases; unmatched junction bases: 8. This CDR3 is CASSIAGQGPNSPLHF. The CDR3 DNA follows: TGTGCCAGTAGTATTGCTGGACAGGGACCAAATTCACCCCTCCACTTT.

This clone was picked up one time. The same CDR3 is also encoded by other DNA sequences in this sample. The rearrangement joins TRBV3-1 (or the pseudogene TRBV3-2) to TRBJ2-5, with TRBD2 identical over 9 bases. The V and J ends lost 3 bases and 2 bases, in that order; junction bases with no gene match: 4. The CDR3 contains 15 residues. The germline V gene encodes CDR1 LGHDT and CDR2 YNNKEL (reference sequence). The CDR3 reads CASSQISGGQETQYF. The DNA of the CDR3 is TGTGCCAGCAGCCAGATTAGCGGGGGACAAGAGACCCAGTACTTC.

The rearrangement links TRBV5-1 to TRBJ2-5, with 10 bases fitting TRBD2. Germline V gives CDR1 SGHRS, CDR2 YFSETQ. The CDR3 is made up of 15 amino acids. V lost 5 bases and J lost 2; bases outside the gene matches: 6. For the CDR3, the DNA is TGCGCCAGCAGTTTAGCGGGGGGTCTTCAAGAGACCCAGTACTTC. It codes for CASSLAGGLQETQYF.

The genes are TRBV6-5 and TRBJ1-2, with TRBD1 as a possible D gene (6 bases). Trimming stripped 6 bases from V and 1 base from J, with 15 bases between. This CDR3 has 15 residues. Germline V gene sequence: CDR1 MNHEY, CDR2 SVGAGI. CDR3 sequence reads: CASSHNIGGNYGYTF. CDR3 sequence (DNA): TGTGCCAGCAGCCACAATATAGGGGGTAACTATGGCTACACCTTC.

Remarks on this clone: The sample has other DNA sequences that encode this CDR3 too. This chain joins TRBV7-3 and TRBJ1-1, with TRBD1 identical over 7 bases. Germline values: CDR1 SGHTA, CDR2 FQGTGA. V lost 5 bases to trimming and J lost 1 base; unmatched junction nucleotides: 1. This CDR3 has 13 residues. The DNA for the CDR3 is TGTGCCAGCAGCCGACAGGGGAACACTGAAGCTTTCTTT. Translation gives CASSRQGNTEAFF.

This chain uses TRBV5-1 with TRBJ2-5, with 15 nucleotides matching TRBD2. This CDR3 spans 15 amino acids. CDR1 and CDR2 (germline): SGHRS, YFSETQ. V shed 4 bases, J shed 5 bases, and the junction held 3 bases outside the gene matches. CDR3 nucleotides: TGCGCCAGCAGCGACGGGACTAGCGGGGGGGAGACCCAGTACTTC. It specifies CASSDGTSGGETQYF.

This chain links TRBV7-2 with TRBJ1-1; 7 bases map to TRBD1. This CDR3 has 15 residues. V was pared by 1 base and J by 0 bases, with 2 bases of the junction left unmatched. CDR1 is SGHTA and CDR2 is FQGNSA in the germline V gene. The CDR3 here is CASSLGGGMNTEAFF. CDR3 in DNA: TGTGCCAGCAGCTTAGGAGGGGGCATGAACACTGAAGCTTTCTTT.

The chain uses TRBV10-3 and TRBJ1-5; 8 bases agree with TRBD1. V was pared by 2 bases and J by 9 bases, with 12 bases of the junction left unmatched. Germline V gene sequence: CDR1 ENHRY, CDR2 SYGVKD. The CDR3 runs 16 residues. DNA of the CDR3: TGTGCCATCAGTGAGGATCCAGGGGGCTTTCAGGGGCCCCAGCATTTT. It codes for CAISEDPGGFQGPQHF.

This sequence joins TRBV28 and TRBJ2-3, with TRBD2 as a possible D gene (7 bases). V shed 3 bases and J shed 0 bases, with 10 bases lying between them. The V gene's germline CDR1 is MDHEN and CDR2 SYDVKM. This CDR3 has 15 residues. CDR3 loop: CASSFAGASTDTQYF. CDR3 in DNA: TGTGCCAGCAGTTTCGCGGGGGCTAGCACAGATACGCAGTATTTT.

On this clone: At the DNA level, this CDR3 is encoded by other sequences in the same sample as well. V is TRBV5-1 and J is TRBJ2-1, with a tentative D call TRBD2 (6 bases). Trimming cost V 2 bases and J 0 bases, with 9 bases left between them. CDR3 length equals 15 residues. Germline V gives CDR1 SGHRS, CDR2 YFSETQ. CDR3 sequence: CASSFGGSSYNEQFF. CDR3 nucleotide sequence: TGCGCCAGCAGCTTCGGGGGAAGCTCCTACAATGAGCAGTTCTTC.

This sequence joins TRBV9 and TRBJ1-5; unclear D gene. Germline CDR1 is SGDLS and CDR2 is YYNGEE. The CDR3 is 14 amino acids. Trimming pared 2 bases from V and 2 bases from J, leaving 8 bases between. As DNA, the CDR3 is TGTGCCAGCAGCGTGGCAGCGGGCAATCAGCCCCAGCATTTT. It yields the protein CASSVAAGNQPQHF.

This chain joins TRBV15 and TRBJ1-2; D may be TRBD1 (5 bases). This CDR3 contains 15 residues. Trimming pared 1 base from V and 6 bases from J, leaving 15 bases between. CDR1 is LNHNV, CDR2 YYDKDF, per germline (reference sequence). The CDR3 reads CATSRAAREGHGYTF. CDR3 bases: TGTGCCACCAGCAGAGCGGCCAGGGAGGGTCATGGCTACACCTTC.

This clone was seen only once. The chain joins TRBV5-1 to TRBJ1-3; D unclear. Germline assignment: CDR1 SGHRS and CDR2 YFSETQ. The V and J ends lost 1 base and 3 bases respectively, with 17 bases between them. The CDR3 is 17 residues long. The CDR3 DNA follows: TGCGCCAGCAGCTTGTCGACACCCCAGGCGGGTGGAAACACCATATATTTT. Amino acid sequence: CASSLSTPQAGGNTIYF.

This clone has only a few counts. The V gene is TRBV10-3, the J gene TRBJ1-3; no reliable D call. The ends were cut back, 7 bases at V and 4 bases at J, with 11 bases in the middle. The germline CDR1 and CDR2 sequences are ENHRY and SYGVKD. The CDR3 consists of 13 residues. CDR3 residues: CAITANSGNTIYF. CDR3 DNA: TGTGCCATCACCGCTAACTCCGGAAACACCATATATTTT.

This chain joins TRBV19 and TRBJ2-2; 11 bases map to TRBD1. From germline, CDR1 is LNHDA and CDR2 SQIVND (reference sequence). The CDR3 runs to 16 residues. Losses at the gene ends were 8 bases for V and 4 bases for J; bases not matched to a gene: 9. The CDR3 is CASSTPGQGGTGELFF. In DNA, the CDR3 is TGTGCCAGTTCGACCCCGGGACAGGGGGGCACCGGGGAGCTGTTTTTT.

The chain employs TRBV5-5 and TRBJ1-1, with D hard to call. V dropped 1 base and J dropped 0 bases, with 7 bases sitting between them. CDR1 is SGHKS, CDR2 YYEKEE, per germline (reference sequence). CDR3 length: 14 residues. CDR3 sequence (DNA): TGTGCCAGCAGCTTGACGGAGATGAACACTGAAGCTTTCTTT. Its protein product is CASSLTEMNTEAFF.

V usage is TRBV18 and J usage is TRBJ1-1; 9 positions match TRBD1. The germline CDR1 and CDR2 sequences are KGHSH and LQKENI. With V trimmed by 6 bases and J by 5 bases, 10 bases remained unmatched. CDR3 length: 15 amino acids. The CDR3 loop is CASSSAGQGTTEAFF. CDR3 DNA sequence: TGTGCCAGCTCGTCCGCGGGACAGGGAACAACTGAAGCTTTCTTT.